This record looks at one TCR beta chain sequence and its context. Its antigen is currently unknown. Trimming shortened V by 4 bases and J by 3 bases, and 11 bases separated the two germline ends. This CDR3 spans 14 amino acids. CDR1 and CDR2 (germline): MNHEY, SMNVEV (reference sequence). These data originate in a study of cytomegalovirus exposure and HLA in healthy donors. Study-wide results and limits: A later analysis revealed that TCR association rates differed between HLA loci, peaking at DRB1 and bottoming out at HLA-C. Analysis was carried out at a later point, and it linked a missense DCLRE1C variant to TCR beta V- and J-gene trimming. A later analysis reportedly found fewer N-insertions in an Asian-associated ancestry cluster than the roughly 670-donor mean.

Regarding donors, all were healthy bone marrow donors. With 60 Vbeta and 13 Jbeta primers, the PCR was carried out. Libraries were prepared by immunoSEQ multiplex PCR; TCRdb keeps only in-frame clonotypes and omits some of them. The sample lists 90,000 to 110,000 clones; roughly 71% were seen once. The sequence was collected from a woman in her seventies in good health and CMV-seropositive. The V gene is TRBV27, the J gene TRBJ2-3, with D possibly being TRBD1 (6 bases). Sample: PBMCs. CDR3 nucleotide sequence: TGTGCCAGCAGTTATCCAGGGACAACAGATACGCAGTATTTT. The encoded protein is CASSYPGTTDTQYF.